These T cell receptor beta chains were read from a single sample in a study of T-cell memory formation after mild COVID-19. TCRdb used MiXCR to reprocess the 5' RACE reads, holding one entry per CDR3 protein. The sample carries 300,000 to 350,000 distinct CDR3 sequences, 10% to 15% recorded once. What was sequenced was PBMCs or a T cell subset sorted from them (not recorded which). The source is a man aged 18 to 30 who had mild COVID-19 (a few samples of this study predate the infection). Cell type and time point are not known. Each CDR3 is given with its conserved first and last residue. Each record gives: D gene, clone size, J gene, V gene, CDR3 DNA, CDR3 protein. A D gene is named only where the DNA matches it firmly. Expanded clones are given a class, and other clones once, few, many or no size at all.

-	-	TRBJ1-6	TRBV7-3	TGTGCCAGCAGCTTACAGGAAAATTCACCCCTCCACTTT	CASSLQENSPLHF
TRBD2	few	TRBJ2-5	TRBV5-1	TGCGCCAGCAGCCCTTCGGCGCGGGGGGACCAAGAGACCCAGTACTTC	CASSPSARGDQETQYF
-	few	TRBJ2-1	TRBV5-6	TGTGCCAGCAGCTTGGATTTGGCAGGTCTCTCCTACAATGAGCAGTTCTTC	CASSLDLAGLSYNEQFF
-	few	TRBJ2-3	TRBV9	TGTGCCAGCAGCGTAGGTTCAGCCCCCTCCACAGATACGCAGTATTTT	CASSVGSAPSTDTQYF
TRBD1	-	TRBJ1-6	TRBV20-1	TGCAGTGCTAGAGACGTGACAGGGAGGCGTAATTCACCCCTCCACTTT	CSARDVTGRRNSPLHF
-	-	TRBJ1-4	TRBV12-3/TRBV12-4	TGTGCCAGCAGTGCCGCTGGCCGGGCTGCAACTAATGAAAAACTGTTTTTT	CASSAAGRAATNEKLFF
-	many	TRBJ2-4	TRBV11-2	TGTGCCAGCAGCTTAGATGAGAACATTCAGTACTTC	CASSLDENIQYF
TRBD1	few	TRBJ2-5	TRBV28	TGTGCCGCCAGGGACAGAAGAGAGCCCCAGTACTTC	CAARDRREPQYF
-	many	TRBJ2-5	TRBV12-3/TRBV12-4	TGTGCCAGCAGCTCCCCAGTGGAGACCCAGTACTTC	CASSSPVETQYF
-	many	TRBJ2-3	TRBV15	TGTGCCACCAGTCCCGAGGCTGAAGATACGCAGTATTTT	CATSPEAEDTQYF
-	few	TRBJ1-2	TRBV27	TGTGCCAGCAGTTTACAGGCCCCTAGATACGATGGCTACACCTTC	CASSLQAPRYDGYTF
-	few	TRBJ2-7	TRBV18	TGTGCCAGCTCACCGGCAGATCTCGAGCAGTACTTC	CASSPADLEQYF
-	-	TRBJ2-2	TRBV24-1	TGTGCCACCAGTGATGTGAAGGAATGGAACACCGGGGAGCTGTTTTTT	CATSDVKEWNTGELFF
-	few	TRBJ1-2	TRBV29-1	TGCAGCGTATCGAGGGCTAACTATGGCTACACCTTC	CSVSRANYGYTF
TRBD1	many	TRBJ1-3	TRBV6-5	TGTGCCAGCAGTTTCCTAACAGGGGTAGAGGGAAACACCATATATTTT	CASSFLTGVEGNTIYF
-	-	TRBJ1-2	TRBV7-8	TGTGCCAGCAGCTTTGGGATTACGCTCTTCTATGGCTACACCTTC	CASSFGITLFYGYTF
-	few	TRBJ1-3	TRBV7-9	TGTGCCAGCAGCCCCCACGCCAGAGCTTTGGCCACCATATATTTT	CASSPHARALATIYF
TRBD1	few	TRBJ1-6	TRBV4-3	TGCGCCAGCAGGCAAGGGATAGGGACAGGGGGTTCACCCCTCCACTTT	CASRQGIGTGGSPLHF
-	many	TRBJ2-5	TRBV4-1	TGCGCCAGCAGCCAAGATCTAGAGACCCAGTACTTC	CASSQDLETQYF
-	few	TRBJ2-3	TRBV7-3	TGTGCCAGCAGCTTAAGCGAGCTGGAGGATACGCAGTATTTT	CASSLSELEDTQYF
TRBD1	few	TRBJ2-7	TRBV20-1	TGCAGTGCTAGAGACACGGGACAGAAGTACGAGCAGTACTTC	CSARDTGQKYEQYF
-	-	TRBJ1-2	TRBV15	TGTGCCACCAGCAAATCGACGGCTAACTATGGCTACACCTTC	CATSKSTANYGYTF
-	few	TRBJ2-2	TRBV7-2	TGTGCCAGCAGCTTGGATGTTGGTGGGGAGCTGTTTTTT	CASSLDVGGELFF
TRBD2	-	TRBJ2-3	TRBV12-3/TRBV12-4	TGTGCCAGCAGTTTCCTCAGCGGGGGGGCCAGCACAGATACGCAGTATTTT	CASSFLSGGASTDTQYF
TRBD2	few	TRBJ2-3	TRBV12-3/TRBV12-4	TGTGCCAGCAGTTTTACGTTGCGGGAGACCACAGATACGCAGTATTTT	CASSFTLRETTDTQYF